The 10 T cell receptor beta chains reported below all come from one sample, sequenced in a study of cytomegalovirus exposure and HLA in healthy donors. The PCR was carried out with 60 Vbeta primers and 13 Jbeta primers. Assay: immunoSEQ multiplex PCR; the TCRdb copy retains only in-frame clones and omits some. Of 90,000 to 120,000 clones listed, around two thirds are singletons. Material for sequencing was PBMCs. These receptors came from a woman aged 40-49 years in good health and CMV-seropositive.

The V gene is TRBV4-1, the J gene TRBJ1-5; TRBD1 agrees at 7 bases. Germline V lookup: CDR1 MGHRA, CDR2 YSYEKL. The CDR3 runs to 15 residues. With 1 base clipped from V and 6 bases from J, the junction kept 6 bases outside the gene matches. The CDR3 DNA follows: TGCGCCAGCAGCCAAGGATCAGGGGGGACTCAGCCCCAGCATTTT. It yields the protein CASSQGSGGTQPQHF.

This clone was seen many times. The gene calls are TRBV6-1 and TRBJ1-1, with 8 bases identical to TRBD1. CDR1 is MNHNS and CDR2 is SASEGT in the germline V gene. With 4 bases clipped from V and 3 bases from J, the junction kept 7 bases outside the gene matches. The CDR3 length is 15 residues. CDR3 nucleotides: TGTGCCAGCAGTGTCCGGGACAGGAGGGACACTGAAGCTTTCTTT. The encoded protein is CASSVRDRRDTEAFF.

The chain has TRBV9 and TRBJ1-1; a possible D gene is TRBD1 (6 bases). This CDR3 comprises 15 residues. V was clipped by 3 bases and J by 4 bases, with 16 bases between them. Germline loops: CDR1 SGDLS, CDR2 YYNGEE. CDR3 bases: TGTGCCAGCAGCGCGTCAGGGGTTTTAGGCACTGAAGCTTTCTTT. Translation gives CASSASGVLGTEAFF.

The genes are TRBV5-6 and TRBJ2-3; perhaps TRBD1 as D (5 bases). The CDR3 is made up of 13 amino acids. Per germline, CDR1 SGHDT and CDR2 YYEEEE. Deletions cut 4 bases from V and 5 bases from J, with 11 bases between. CDR3 in DNA: TGTGCCAGCAGCATCAGGGCCGGAGATACGCAGTATTTT. Translating gives CASSIRAGDTQYF.

The table lists this clone with a few counts. The gene calls are TRBV4-3 and TRBJ1-3; the D gene is possibly TRBD1 (6 bases). The CDR3 loop spans 15 amino acids. Germline V CDR1 and CDR2: LGHNA, YSLEER. Trimming took 4 bases from V and 4 from J, leaving 14 bases between them. CDR3 nucleotide sequence: TGCGCCAGCAGCCGAAACACAGGGAAGGGAAACACCATATATTTT. Protein sequence: CASSRNTGKGNTIYF.

This clone was seen only a few times. The chain uses TRBV10-3 and TRBJ2-7; no firm D call. V was shortened by 10 bases and J by 4 bases, with 11 bases between the two germline ends. The CDR3 runs to 11 residues. Germline V CDR1 and CDR2: ENHRY, SYGVKD. The CDR3 sequence is CASQHEYEQYF. The CDR3 DNA is TGTGCCAGCCAACACGAATACGAGCAGTACTTC.

The chain links TRBV6-1 to TRBJ2-1, with a weak D call TRBD1 (6 bases). The V and J ends lost 4 bases and 9 bases respectively, with 16 bases between them. Germline CDR1 reads MNHNS; CDR2 reads SASEGT. The CDR3 length is 14 residues. CDR3 in amino acids: CASSGAGESGEQFF. CDR3 DNA sequence: TGTGCCAGCAGTGGGGCAGGGGAATCAGGTGAGCAGTTCTTC.

The gene calls are TRBV27 and TRBJ1-5; possible D gene TRBD1, 6 bases. From germline, CDR1 is MNHEY and CDR2 SMNVEV (reference sequence). The CDR3 covers 13 residues. V was cut by 6 bases and J by 6 bases, with 12 bases left in between. The chain's CDR3 is CASSTGYFQPQHF. CDR3 in DNA: TGTGCCAGCAGCACAGGGTATTTTCAGCCCCAGCATTTT.

This clone came up a few times. V usage is TRBV30 and J usage is TRBJ1-1; no definite D call. The CDR3 consists of 11 residues. In germline, CDR1 is GTSNPN, CDR2 SVGIG (reference sequence). Trimming took off 4 bases at V and 6 bases at J, with 9 bases between the two ends. The CDR3 DNA sequence: TGTGCCTGGAATTGGAGGGCTGAAGCTTTCTTT. Its protein product is CAWNWRAEAFF.

V gene TRBV5-1 combines with J gene TRBJ1-2; maybe TRBD1 (5 bases). Trimming removed 1 base at V and 5 bases at J, with 9 bases between. Germline V lookup: CDR1 SGHRS, CDR2 YFSETQ. This CDR3 is built from 13 residues. The CDR3 reads CASSLSRVYGYTF. The CDR3 DNA reads as TGCGCCAGCAGCTTGAGCAGGGTATATGGCTACACCTTC.